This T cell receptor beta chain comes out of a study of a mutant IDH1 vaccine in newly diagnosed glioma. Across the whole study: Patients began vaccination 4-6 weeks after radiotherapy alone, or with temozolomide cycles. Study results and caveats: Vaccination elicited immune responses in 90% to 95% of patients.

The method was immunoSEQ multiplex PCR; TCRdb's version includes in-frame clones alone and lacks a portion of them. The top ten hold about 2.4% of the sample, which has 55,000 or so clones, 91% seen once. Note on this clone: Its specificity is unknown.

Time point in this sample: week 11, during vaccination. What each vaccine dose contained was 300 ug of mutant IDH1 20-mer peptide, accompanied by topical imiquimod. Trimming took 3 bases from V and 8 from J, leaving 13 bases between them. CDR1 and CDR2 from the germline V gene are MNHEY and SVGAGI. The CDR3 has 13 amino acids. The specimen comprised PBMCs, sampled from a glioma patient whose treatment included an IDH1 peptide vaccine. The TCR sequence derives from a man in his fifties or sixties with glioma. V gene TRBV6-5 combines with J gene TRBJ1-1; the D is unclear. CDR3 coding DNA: TGTGCCAGCAGTTATAGACACCGGAGAGAAGCTTTCTTT. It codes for CASSYRHRREAFF.